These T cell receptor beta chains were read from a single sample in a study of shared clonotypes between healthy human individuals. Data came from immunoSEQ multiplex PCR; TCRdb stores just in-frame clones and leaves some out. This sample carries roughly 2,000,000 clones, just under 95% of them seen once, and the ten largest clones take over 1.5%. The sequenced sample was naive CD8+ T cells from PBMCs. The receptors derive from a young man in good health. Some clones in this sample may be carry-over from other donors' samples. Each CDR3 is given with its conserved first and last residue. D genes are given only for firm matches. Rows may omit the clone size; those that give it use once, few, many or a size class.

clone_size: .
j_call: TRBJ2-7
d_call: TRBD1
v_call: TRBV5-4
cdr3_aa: CATQKTGGSPSYEQYF
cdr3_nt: TGTGCGACGCAAAAAACAGGGGGCTCCCCTTCCTACGAGCAGTACTTC

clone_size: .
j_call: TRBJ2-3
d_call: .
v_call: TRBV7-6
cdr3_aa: CASSLFGGGRGTDTQYF
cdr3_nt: TGTGCCAGCAGTCTGTTCGGTGGGGGAAGGGGCACAGATACGCAGTATTTT

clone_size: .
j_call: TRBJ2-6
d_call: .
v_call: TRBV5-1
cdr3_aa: CASSFGQPLSGANVLTF
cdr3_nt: TGCGCCAGCAGCTTCGGACAGCCGCTCTCTGGGGCCAACGTCCTGACTTTC

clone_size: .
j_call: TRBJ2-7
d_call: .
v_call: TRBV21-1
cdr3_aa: CANEDRRRIAYEQYF
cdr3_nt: TGTGCCAACGAGGACAGGCGCCGAATTGCCTACGAGCAGTACTTC

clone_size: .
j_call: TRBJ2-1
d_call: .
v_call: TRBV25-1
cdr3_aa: CASSEEGRGAHNEQFF
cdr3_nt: TGTGCCAGCAGTGAAGAGGGGCGGGGAGCCCACAATGAGCAGTTCTTC

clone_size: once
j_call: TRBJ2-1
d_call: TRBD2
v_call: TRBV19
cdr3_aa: CASSTTSNNEQFF
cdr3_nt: TGTGCCAGTAGTACGACTAGCAACAATGAGCAGTTCTTC

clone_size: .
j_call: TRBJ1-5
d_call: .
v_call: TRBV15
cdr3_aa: CATTRGFSNQPQHF
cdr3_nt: TGTGCCACCACCCGGGGGTTTAGCAATCAGCCCCAGCATTTT

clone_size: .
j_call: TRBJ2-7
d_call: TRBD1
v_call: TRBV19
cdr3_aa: CASSNDRQGLEQYF
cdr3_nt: TGTGCCAGTAGTAACGACCGACAGGGCCTCGAGCAGTACTTC

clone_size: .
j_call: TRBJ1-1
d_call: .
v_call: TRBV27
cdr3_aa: CASSADRNTEAFF
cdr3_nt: TGTGCCAGCAGTGCTGACAGGAACACTGAAGCTTTCTTT

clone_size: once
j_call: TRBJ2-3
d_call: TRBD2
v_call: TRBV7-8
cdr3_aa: CASSLGGLGVLTDTQYF
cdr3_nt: TGTGCCAGCAGCTTAGGGGGACTAGGCGTCCTCACAGATACGCAGTATTTT

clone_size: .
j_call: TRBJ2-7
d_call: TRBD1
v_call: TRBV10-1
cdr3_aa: CASSPKGQGLFSYEQYF
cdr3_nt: TGCGCCAGCAGCCCTAAAGGACAGGGGCTCTTCTCTTACGAGCAGTACTTC

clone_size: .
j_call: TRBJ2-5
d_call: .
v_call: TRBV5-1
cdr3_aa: CASSLAETQYF
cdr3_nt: TGCGCCAGCAGCTTGGCGGAGACCCAGTACTTC

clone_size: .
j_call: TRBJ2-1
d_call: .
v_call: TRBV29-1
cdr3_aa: CSVDSSQWGEQFF
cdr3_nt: TGCAGCGTTGATTCTAGCCAGTGGGGGGAGCAGTTCTTC

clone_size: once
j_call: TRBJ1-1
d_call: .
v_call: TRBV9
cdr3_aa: CASSDQGLRNTEAFF
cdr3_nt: TGTGCCAGCAGCGATCAAGGACTTCGGAACACTGAAGCTTTCTTT

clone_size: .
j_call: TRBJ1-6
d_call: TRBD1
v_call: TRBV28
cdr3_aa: CASSPRQGNSPLHF
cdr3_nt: TGTGCCAGCAGTCCCAGACAGGGTAATTCACCCCTCCACTTT

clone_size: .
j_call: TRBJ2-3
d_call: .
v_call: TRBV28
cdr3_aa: CASSYAIDTQYF
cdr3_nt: TGTGCCAGCAGCTATGCTATAGATACGCAGTATTTT

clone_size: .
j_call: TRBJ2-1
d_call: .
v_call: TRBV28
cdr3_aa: CASILSGRWNEQFF
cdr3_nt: TGTGCCAGCATCCTCTCCGGGAGATGGAATGAGCAGTTCTTC

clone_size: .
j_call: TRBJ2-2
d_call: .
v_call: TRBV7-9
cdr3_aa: CASSFFTIDTGELFF
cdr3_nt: TGTGCCAGCAGCTTCTTCACTATAGACACCGGGGAGCTGTTTTTT

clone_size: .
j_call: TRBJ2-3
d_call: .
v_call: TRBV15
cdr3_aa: CATSRGDSTDTQYF
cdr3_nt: TGTGCCACCAGCAGAGGGGACAGCACAGATACGCAGTATTTT

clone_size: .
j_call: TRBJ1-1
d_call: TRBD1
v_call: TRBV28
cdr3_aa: CASRLTGEITEAFF
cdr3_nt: TGTGCCAGCAGGCTAACAGGGGAAATTACTGAAGCTTTCTTT

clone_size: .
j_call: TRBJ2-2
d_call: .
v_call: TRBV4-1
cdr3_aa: CASSQRIPASLGPGELFF
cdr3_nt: TGCGCCAGCAGCCAAAGGATTCCCGCCAGCTTGGGCCCCGGGGAGCTGTTTTTT

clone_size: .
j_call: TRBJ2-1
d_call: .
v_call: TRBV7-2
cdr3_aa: CASSFSGTSSYNEQFF
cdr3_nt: TGTGCCAGCAGCTTTAGCGGTACCAGCTCCTACAATGAGCAGTTCTTC

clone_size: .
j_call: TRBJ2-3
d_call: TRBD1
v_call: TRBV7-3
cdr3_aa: CASSGQGSTDTQYF
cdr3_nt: TGTGCCAGCAGCGGACAGGGGAGCACAGATACGCAGTATTTT

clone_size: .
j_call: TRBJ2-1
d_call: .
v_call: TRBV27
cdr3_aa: CASSSQPYNEQFF
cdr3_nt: TGTGCCAGCAGTTCGCAGCCCTACAATGAGCAGTTCTTC

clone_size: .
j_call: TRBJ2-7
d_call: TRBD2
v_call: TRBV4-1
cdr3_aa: CASSHGRGSYEQYF
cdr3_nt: TGCGCCAGCAGCCACGGGAGGGGGTCCTACGAGCAGTACTTC

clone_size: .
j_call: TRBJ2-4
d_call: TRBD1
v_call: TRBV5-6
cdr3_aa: CASSLAGGTGNIQYF
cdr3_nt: TGTGCCAGCAGCTTGGCAGGGGGGACAGGGAACATTCAGTACTTC

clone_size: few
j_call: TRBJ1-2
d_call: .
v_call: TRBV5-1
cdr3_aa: CASSLGYGYTF
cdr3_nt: TGCGCCAGCAGCTTAGGCTATGGCTACACCTTC

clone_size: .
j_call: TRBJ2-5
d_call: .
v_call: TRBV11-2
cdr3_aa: CASSYSRGQETQYF
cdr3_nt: TGTGCCAGCAGTTACAGCAGGGGTCAAGAGACCCAGTACTTC

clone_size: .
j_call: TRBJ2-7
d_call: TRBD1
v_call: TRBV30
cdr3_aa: CAWSVLGQGVYEQYF
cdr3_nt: TGTGCCTGGAGTGTGCTGGGACAGGGGGTGTACGAGCAGTACTTC

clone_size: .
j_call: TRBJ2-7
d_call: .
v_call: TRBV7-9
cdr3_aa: CASSLVSDSEQYF
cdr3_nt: TGTGCCAGCAGCTTAGTTTCCGACAGTGAGCAGTACTTC

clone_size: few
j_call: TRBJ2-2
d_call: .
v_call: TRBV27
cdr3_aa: CASGTMNTGELFF
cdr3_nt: TGTGCCAGCGGGACAATGAACACCGGGGAGCTGTTTTTT

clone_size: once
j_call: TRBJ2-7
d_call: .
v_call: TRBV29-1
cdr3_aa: CSVTGSTYEQYF
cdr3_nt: TGCAGCGTGACCGGGTCGACCTACGAGCAGTACTTC

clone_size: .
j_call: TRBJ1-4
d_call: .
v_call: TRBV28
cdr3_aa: CASSFRGFATNEKLFF
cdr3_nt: TGTGCCAGCAGTTTTCGAGGATTTGCAACTAATGAAAAACTGTTTTTT

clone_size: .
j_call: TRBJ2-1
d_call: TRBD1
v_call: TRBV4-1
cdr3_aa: CASSQFAGGNEQFF
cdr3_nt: TGCGCCAGCAGCCAATTCGCAGGGGGAAATGAGCAGTTCTTC

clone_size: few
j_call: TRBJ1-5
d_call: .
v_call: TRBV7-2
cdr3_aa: CASSLALHSNQPQHF
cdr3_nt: TGTGCCAGCAGCTTAGCGCTGCACAGTAATCAGCCCCAGCATTTT

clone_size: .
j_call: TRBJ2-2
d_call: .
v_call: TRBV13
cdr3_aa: CASSLLTGELFF
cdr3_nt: TGTGCCAGCAGCCTGCTAACCGGGGAGCTGTTTTTT

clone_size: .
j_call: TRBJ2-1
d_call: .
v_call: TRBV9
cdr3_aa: CASSVGRRPDEQFF
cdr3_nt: TGTGCCAGCAGCGTTGGCAGGCGGCCGGATGAGCAGTTCTTC

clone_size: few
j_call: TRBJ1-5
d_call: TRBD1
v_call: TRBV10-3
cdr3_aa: CAISDRGRDQPQHF
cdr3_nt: TGTGCCATCAGTGATAGGGGGCGCGATCAGCCCCAGCATTTT

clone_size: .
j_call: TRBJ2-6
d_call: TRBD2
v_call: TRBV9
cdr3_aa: CASSRPLAGVSGANVLTF
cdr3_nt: TGTGCCAGCAGCCGGCCCCTAGCGGGAGTCTCTGGGGCCAACGTCCTGACTTTC

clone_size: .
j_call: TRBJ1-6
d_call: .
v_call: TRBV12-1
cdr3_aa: CASSLPGTGYNSPLHF
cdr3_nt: TGTGCCAGCAGCTTGCCAGGGACAGGCTATAATTCACCCCTCCACTTT

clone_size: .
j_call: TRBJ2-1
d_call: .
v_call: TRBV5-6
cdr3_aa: CASSLGLNPYNEQFF
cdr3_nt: TGTGCCAGCAGCTTGGGACTCAACCCCTACAATGAGCAGTTCTTC

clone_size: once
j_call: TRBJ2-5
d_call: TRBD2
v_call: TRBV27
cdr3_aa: CASPHARGGQRSGKETQYF
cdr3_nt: TGTGCCAGCCCCCATGCCCGGGGGGGGCAAAGATCCGGGAAAGAGACCCAGTACTTC

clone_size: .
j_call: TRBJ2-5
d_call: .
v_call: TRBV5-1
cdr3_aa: CASSLEGGRQETQYF
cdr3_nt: TGCGCCAGCAGCTTGGAGGGGGGTAGACAAGAGACCCAGTACTTC

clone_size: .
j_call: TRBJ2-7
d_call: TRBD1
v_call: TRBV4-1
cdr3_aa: CASSQDEGATYEQYF
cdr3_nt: TGCGCCAGCAGCCAAGACGAGGGGGCTACGTACGAGCAGTACTTC

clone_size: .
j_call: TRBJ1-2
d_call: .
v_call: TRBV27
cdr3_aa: CASSPPGRNYGYTF
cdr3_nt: TGTGCCAGCAGTCCGCCGGGTAGGAACTATGGCTACACCTTC